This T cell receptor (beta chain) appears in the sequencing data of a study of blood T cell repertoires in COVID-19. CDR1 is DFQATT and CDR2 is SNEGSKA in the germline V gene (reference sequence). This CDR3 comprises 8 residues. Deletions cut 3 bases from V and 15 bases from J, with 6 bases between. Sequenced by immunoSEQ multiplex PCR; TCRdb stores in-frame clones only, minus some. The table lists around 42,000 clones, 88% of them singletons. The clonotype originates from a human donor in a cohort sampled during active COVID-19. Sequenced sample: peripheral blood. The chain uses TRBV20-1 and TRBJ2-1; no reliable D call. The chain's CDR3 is CSASSRFF. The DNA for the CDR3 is TGCAGTGCTAGTAGTAGGTTCTTC.